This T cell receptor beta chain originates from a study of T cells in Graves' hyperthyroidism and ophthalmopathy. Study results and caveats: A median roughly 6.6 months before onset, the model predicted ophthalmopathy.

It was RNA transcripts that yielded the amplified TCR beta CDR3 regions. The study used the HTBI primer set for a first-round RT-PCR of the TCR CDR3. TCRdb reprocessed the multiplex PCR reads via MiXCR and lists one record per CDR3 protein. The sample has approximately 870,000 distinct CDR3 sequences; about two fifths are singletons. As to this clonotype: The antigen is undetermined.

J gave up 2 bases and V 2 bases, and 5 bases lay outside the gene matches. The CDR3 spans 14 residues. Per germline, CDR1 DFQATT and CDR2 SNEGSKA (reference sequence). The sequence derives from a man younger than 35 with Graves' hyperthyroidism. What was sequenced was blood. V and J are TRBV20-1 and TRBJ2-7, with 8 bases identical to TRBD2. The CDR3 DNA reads TGCAGTGCTAGACCCGGGACTAGGCCCTACGAGCAGTACTTC. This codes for CSARPGTRPYEQYF.